A selection of T cell receptor beta chains follows, all from one sample in a study of Graves' ophthalmopathy and Graves' hyperthyroidism. TCRdb reprocessed the multiplex PCR reads with MiXCR, giving one entry per CDR3 protein. The repertoire holds about 210,000 distinct CDR3 sequences, with around 30% as singletons. Sequenced material: peripheral blood. These receptors all come from a man aged 45-65 years with Graves' ophthalmopathy. CDR3s include the opening cysteine and the closing phenylalanine or tryptophan. D genes are given only for firm matches. Only part of the rows carry a size: once, few, many, or a class if the clone is expanded.

CDR3aa	CDR3nt	v_gene	abundance	j_gene	d_gene
CASSRAPGQGDSYEQYF	TGTGCCAGCAGCCGGGCCCCGGGACAGGGGGACTCCTACGAGCAGTACTTC	TRBV12-3/TRBV12-4	.	TRBJ2-7	TRBD1
CATSDGTISNQPQHF	TGTGCCACCAGTGATGGGACAATTAGCAATCAGCCCCAGCATTTT	TRBV24-1	many	TRBJ1-5	.
CASSLATGTTQETQYF	TGTGCCAGCAGCTTAGCAACCGGGACTACTCAAGAGACCCAGTACTTC	TRBV7-2	many	TRBJ2-5	TRBD2
CASSAPPGAEAFF	TGTGCCAGCAGCGCTCCCCCGGGGGCTGAAGCTTTCTTT	TRBV7-8	many	TRBJ1-1	.
CASSPQGIIYEQYF	TGTGCCAGCAGCCCTCAGGGTATTATCTACGAGCAGTACTTC	TRBV6-1	many	TRBJ2-7	.
CSAGDSSSYEQYF	TGCAGTGCTGGGGACAGTAGCTCCTACGAGCAGTACTTC	TRBV20-1	.	TRBJ2-7	TRBD1
CASSPAAQETQYF	TGTGCCAGCAGTCCTGCGGCCCAAGAGACCCAGTACTTC	TRBV6-2/TRBV6-3	.	TRBJ2-5	.
CASSPPVDSGDTIYF	TGTGCCAGCAGCCCTCCGGTGGACTCTGGAGACACCATATATTTT	TRBV7-2	many	TRBJ1-3	.
CASTPSMTQETQYF	TGTGCCAGCACCCCGAGCATGACTCAAGAGACCCAGTACTTC	TRBV6-1	.	TRBJ2-5	.
CASSRTPAGYEQYF	TGTGCCAGCAGCCGAACCCCCGCAGGTTACGAGCAGTACTTC	TRBV7-8	.	TRBJ2-7	.
CASSQDEGRWETQYF	TGCGCCAGCAGCCAAGATGAGGGGAGATGGGAGACCCAGTACTTC	TRBV4-1	many	TRBJ2-5	.
CSVEWAGDSYEQYF	TGCAGCGTTGAATGGGCAGGGGATTCTTACGAGCAGTACTTC	TRBV29-1	many	TRBJ2-7	.
CASLDSGGNEQFF	TGTGCCAGCCTGGACAGTGGCGGCAATGAGCAGTTCTTC	TRBV6-1	.	TRBJ2-1	.
CASTNRGTLQETQYF	TGTGCCAGCACGAATCGGGGGACTCTACAAGAGACCCAGTACTTC	TRBV12-3/TRBV12-4	.	TRBJ2-5	.
CSVSTPWVTNEQYF	TGCAGCGTTTCCACCCCCTGGGTTACAAACGAGCAGTACTTC	TRBV29-1	many	TRBJ2-7	.
CASSFSGIEQYF	TGTGCCAGCAGCTTTAGCGGGATTGAGCAGTACTTC	TRBV27	once	TRBJ2-7	TRBD2
CASSLLSSSYNSPLHF	TGTGCCAGCAGTTTGTTGTCGAGCTCCTATAATTCACCCCTCCACTTT	TRBV28	many	TRBJ1-6	.
CASRRGQEETQYF	TGTGCCAGCAGGAGGGGACAGGAAGAGACCCAGTACTTC	TRBV6-2/TRBV6-3	.	TRBJ2-5	TRBD1
CASSLGREDSYEQYF	TGTGCCAGCAGTTTGGGGCGGGAGGACTCCTACGAGCAGTACTTC	TRBV12-3/TRBV12-4	many	TRBJ2-7	TRBD2
CASTGSQETQYF	TGTGCCAGTACAGGGTCCCAAGAGACCCAGTACTTC	TRBV12-3/TRBV12-4	many	TRBJ2-5	.
CASKPRGEQTQYF	TGTGCCAGCAAACCGAGGGGGGAACAGACCCAGTACTTC	TRBV28	many	TRBJ2-5	.
CASSRGYRPDTQYF	TGTGCCAGCAGCCGGGGCTACCGACCAGATACGCAGTATTTT	TRBV7-2	many	TRBJ2-3	.
CASSPRGGIASYSYTF	TGTGCCAGCAGCCCCAGGGGGGGAATAGCCTCATATAGCTACACCTTC	TRBV27	many	TRBJ1-2	TRBD1
CASSLREASYEQYF	TGTGCCAGCAGTTTGCGGGAGGCCTCCTACGAGCAGTACTTC	TRBV6-5	many	TRBJ2-7	TRBD2
CASHRQGEYGYTF	TGTGCCTCCCACCGACAGGGGGAATATGGCTACACCTTC	TRBV28	many	TRBJ1-2	TRBD1
CASKLRWQETQYF	TGTGCCAGCAAGTTACGGTGGCAAGAGACCCAGTACTTC	TRBV12-3/TRBV12-4	many	TRBJ2-5	.
CASSPDHQPQHF	TGTGCCAGCAGTCCAGATCATCAGCCCCAGCATTTT	TRBV12-3/TRBV12-4	.	TRBJ1-5	.
CASRTAGDYGYTF	TGTGCCAGTCGGACAGCTGGGGACTATGGCTACACCTTC	TRBV28	many	TRBJ1-2	.
CASRTTGVPGLAGFEQYF	TGTGCCAGTAGGACGACAGGGGTCCCGGGACTAGCGGGGTTCGAGCAGTACTTC	TRBV19	.	TRBJ2-7	TRBD2
CASSEALGGQDEQYF	TGTGCCAGCAGTGAAGCGCTCGGAGGACAAGACGAGCAGTACTTC	TRBV6-1	.	TRBJ2-7	.
CASSQGIGQPQHF	TGTGCCAGCAGTCAGGGTATCGGTCAGCCCCAGCATTTT	TRBV6-5	many	TRBJ1-5	.
CASMEGDRTEAFF	TGTGCCAGCATGGAAGGGGATCGGACTGAAGCTTTCTTT	TRBV12-3/TRBV12-4	many	TRBJ1-1	.
CASSRGTVSNQPQHF	TGTGCCAGCAGCCGCGGGACAGTTAGCAATCAGCCCCAGCATTTT	TRBV11-2	.	TRBJ1-5	TRBD1
CASSRRENGELFF	TGTGCCAGCAGCCGCCGGGAGAACGGGGAGCTGTTTTTT	TRBV7-2	many	TRBJ2-2	.
CAGNRVGATEAFF	TGTGCCGGGAACAGGGTAGGGGCCACTGAAGCTTTCTTT	TRBV28	many	TRBJ1-1	.
CASSLMGHPYEQYF	TGTGCCAGCAGTTTAATGGGCCACCCCTACGAGCAGTACTTC	TRBV28	once	TRBJ2-7	.
CASSYSVLAGAPSEQYF	TGTGCCAGCAGTTACTCGGTACTAGCGGGAGCTCCCTCCGAGCAGTACTTC	TRBV6-5	many	TRBJ2-7	TRBD2
CASRGGTGNTEAFF	TGCGCCAGCAGAGGGGGGACAGGGAACACTGAAGCTTTCTTT	TRBV5-1	.	TRBJ1-1	TRBD1
CSASLRTGGETQYF	TGCAGTGCTAGCCTAAGGACTGGCGGTGAGACCCAGTACTTC	TRBV20-1	many	TRBJ2-5	.
CASSRTPAAFF	TGTGCCAGCAGCCGAACCCCCGCAGCTTTCTTT	TRBV6-5	many	TRBJ1-1	.
CASSSSGTPPQETQYF	TGTGCCAGCAGCTCCTCCGGGACACCGCCCCAAGAGACCCAGTACTTC	TRBV7-9	many	TRBJ2-5	.
CASSARVRGVETQYF	TGTGCCAGCAGCGCCCGGGTCAGGGGGGTTGAGACCCAGTACTTC	TRBV11-2	many	TRBJ2-5	.
CASRLDMGGNQPQHF	TGCGCCAGCAGGCTAGATATGGGTGGCAATCAGCCCCAGCATTTT	TRBV5-1	.	TRBJ1-5	.
CASIPVAGGAEKTEAFF	TGTGCCAGCATCCCGGTGGCAGGGGGCGCGGAAAAGACTGAAGCTTTCTTT	TRBV28	many	TRBJ1-1	TRBD1
CASSPRQGLVNTIYF	TGTGCCAGCAGTCCGAGACAGGGTTTGGTGAACACCATATATTTT	TRBV27	.	TRBJ1-3	TRBD1
CATSGRGWRTGELFF	TGTGCCACCAGTGGTCGAGGTTGGAGAACCGGGGAGCTGTTTTTT	TRBV24-1	.	TRBJ2-2	.
CASSRPLTSASYEQYF	TGTGCCAGCAGTCGCCCGTTAACTAGCGCCTCCTACGAGCAGTACTTC	TRBV6-1	.	TRBJ2-7	TRBD2
CASQQGNQPQHF	TGTGCCAGCCAGCAGGGGAATCAGCCCCAGCATTTT	TRBV3-1	many	TRBJ1-5	.
CASSYIRGSVSYEQYF	TGTGCCAGCAGTTACATCCGGGGGTCCGTCTCCTACGAGCAGTACTTC	TRBV6-5	.	TRBJ2-7	.
CASSPVEGLQETQYF	TGTGCCAGCTCACCCGTAGAGGGGCTCCAAGAGACCCAGTACTTC	TRBV18	many	TRBJ2-5	.